This passage covers 25 T cell receptor beta chains from one sample sequenced in a study of CD8+CD57+ T cells in acquired aplastic anemia. Whoever was chosen for sequencing had shown CD8+CD57+ cell expansion by flow cytometry. The study profiled TCR beta VDJ and CDR3 using genomic DNA as template. TCRdb re-derived calls from the reads in MiXCR, one entry per CDR3 protein. The sample shows about 470,000 distinct CDR3 sequences, around 33% of them seen only once. The sample was sorted CD4+, CD8+, or CD8+CD57+ T cells (not recorded which) from PBMCs. The receptors stem from a human donor with aplastic anemia.

As concerns this clonotype: Lacking the conserved final phenylalanine or tryptophan, this CDR3 likely reflects a read error. The CDR3: CASTGILNTEAFL. In DNA form, the CDR3 reads TGTGCCAGCACCGGCATCTTGAACACTGAAGCTTTCCTT. This chain links TRBV6-1 with TRBJ1-1; the D is unclear. This CDR3 spans 13 amino acids. Trimming took off 7 bases at V and 0 bases at J, with 9 bases between the two ends. Per germline, CDR1 MNHNS and CDR2 SASEGT.

This clonotype was observed many times. The chain has TRBV5-1 and TRBJ2-3; TRBD2 is a possible D gene (5 bases). V gave up 5 bases and J gave up 6 bases, with 10 bases separating them. The CDR3 consists of 12 residues. Germline V gene lookup returns CDR1 SGHRS and CDR2 YFSETQ. CDR3 region: CASRGSVDTQYF. The CDR3 DNA is TGCGCCAGCAGGGGGAGCGTGGATACGCAGTATTTT.

The CDR3 protein is CASKGLGGSTF. In DNA form, the CDR3 reads TGTGCCAGTAAGGGTCTGGGAGGGAGCACCTTC. V and J are TRBV19 and TRBJ1-2; D is unclear. Germline assignment: CDR1 LNHDA and CDR2 SQIVND (reference sequence). The CDR3 has 11 amino acids. Trimming shortened V by 7 bases and J by 13 bases, and 16 bases separated the two germline ends.

The CDR3 spells CASSSNYNEQFF. CDR3 sequence (DNA): TGTGCCAGCAGTTCCAACTACAATGAGCAGTTCTTC. The V and J genes are TRBV27 and TRBJ2-1; D remains unclear. The CDR3 loop spans 12 amino acids. V lost 4 bases and J 3 bases, leaving 4 bases between the germline ends. CDR1 and CDR2 (germline): MNHEY, SMNVEV (reference sequence).

This clonotype was observed at least ten times. The genes are TRBV7-9 and TRBJ1-1; D remains ambiguous. The CDR3 is 15 residues long. The V gene lost 1 base and the J gene lost 4 bases, with 13 bases spanning the gap. Germline CDR1 reads SEHNR; CDR2 reads FQNEAQ (reference sequence). The DNA of the CDR3 is TGTGCCAGCAGCTTAGGACTGGGCGGTGCCACTGAAGCTTTCTTT. Translation: CASSLGLGGATEAFF. Filled out from reference TRBV7-9 and TRBJ1-1, the complete variable domain reads DTGVSQNPRHKITKRGQNVTFRCDPISEHNRLYWYRQTLGQGPEFLTYFQNEAQLEKSRLLSDRFSAERPKGSFSTLEIQRTEQGDSAMYLCASSLGLGGATEAFFGQGTRLTVV.

This clonotype has more than one count but fewer than ten. The chain is built from TRBV7-3 and TRBJ2-2, with D maybe TRBD1 (6 bases). Looked up from germline, CDR1 is SGHTA and CDR2 is FQGTGA. V lost 5 bases and J lost 4, with 11 bases in between. The CDR3 is 14 residues long. The CDR3 here is CASSPGQFTGELFF. CDR3 nucleotide sequence: TGTGCCAGCAGCCCAGGACAGTTCACCGGGGAGCTGTTTTTT.

In this sample, this clonotype turned up many times. This rearrangement joins TRBV29-1 to TRBJ2-1; D is unclear. Trimming took 3 bases from V and 5 from J, leaving 8 bases between them. Looked up from germline, CDR1 is SQVTM and CDR2 is ANQGSEA. This CDR3 is built from 12 residues. The CDR3 reads CSVDRADNEQFF. In nucleotides, the CDR3 is TGCAGCGTTGATAGGGCAGACAATGAGCAGTTCTTC.

This clonotype was counted many times. The rearrangement uses TRBV29-1 and TRBJ2-7; D gene uncertain. Germline V gives CDR1 SQVTM, CDR2 ANQGSEA. The CDR3 is 13 amino acids. The germline V and J ends were trimmed by 3 bases and 0 bases, with 9 bases remaining between them. As DNA, the CDR3 is TGCAGCGTTGAGTGGCTGAACTCCTACGAGCAGTACTTC. Its translation is CSVEWLNSYEQYF.

J is TRBJ2-5 and V is TRBV7-2; 7 bases line up with TRBD1. This CDR3 spans 15 amino acids. Germline V gene lookup returns CDR1 SGHTA and CDR2 FQGNSA. The junction had 6 bases not matched to a gene; V was cut back by 3 bases and J by 2 bases. The CDR3 sequence is CASSLTGYWQETQYF. The CDR3 coding sequence is TGTGCCAGCAGCTTGACAGGGTATTGGCAAGAGACCCAGTACTTC.

This clonotype occurred many times. This chain links TRBV25-1 with TRBJ1-6, with unresolved D. Germline values: CDR1 MGHDK, CDR2 SYGVNS. V was shortened by 7 bases and J by 11 bases, with 21 bases between the two germline ends. This CDR3 is 15 amino acids long. The CDR3 is CASTGIGHANAPLHF. The CDR3 nucleotides read TGTGCCAGCACCGGTATTGGGCACGCCAATGCACCCCTCCACTTT.

This clonotype was seen a handful of times. The chain is built from TRBV6-1 and TRBJ1-6; 12 nucleotides line up with TRBD1. V lost 6 bases to trimming and J lost 10 bases; unmatched junction nucleotides: 4. The germline CDR1 and CDR2 sequences are MNHNS and SASEGT. CDR3 length equals 14 residues. For the CDR3, the DNA is TGTGCCAGCAGCCGGGACAGGGGGCCGTCACCCCTCCACTTT. It codes for CASSRDRGPSPLHF.

This clonotype was seen repeatedly, ten times or more. The V call is TRBV19, the J call TRBJ1-4; a weak D match, TRBD1 (5 bases). The V end lost 3 bases, the J end lost 8 bases, and 10 bases lay between the germline ends. The germline gives CDR1 LNHDA, CDR2 SQIVND (reference sequence). The CDR3 contains 13 residues. CDR3 in amino acids: CASSMVGAEKLFF. In DNA form, the CDR3 reads TGTGCCAGTAGTATGGTCGGGGCGGAAAAACTGTTTTTT.

The J gene is TRBJ1-2, the V gene TRBV24-1; no definite D call. This CDR3 contains 14 residues. Trimming took off 0 bases at V and 1 base at J, with 5 bases between the two ends. The germline V gene has CDR1 KGHDR and CDR2 SFDVKD. CDR3 sequence (DNA): TGTGCCACCAGTGATTTGTGCCGTAACTATGGCTACACCTTC. Its translation is CATSDLCRNYGYTF.

This clonotype has just a few counts. The chain uses TRBV6-1 and TRBJ2-7; 8 positions match TRBD1. The germline CDR1 and CDR2 sequences are MNHNS and SASEGT. The length of the CDR3 is 14 residues. J was trimmed by 4 bases and V by 6 bases; bases with no gene match: 8. In DNA, the CDR3 is TGTGCCAGCAGGTCCCGGGACAGGACATACGAGCAGTACTTC. This codes for CASRSRDRTYEQYF.

The CDR3 region is CASRDRLAGGRETQYF. CDR3 DNA sequence: TGTGCCAGCAGGGATAGACTAGCGGGGGGGCGAGAGACCCAGTACTTC. The chain carries TRBV7-2 and TRBJ2-5, with 14 bases identical to TRBD2. With V trimmed by 6 bases and J by 4 bases, 7 bases remained unmatched. This CDR3 is built from 16 residues. Germline loops: CDR1 SGHTA, CDR2 FQGNSA.

As regards this clonotype: No conserved phenylalanine or tryptophan ends this CDR3, so it is likely a read error. This rearrangement joins TRBV4-2 to TRBJ1-2; 9 nucleotides line up with TRBD1. V was pared by 1 base and J by 3 bases, with 6 bases of the junction left unmatched. The CDR3 is made up of 16 amino acids. Germline V CDR1 and CDR2: LGHNA, YNFKEQ. The CDR3 sequence: CASSQAGQGNDYGYTL. CDR3 sequence (DNA): TGTGCCAGCAGCCAAGCCGGACAGGGGAATGACTATGGCTACACCCTC.

This rearrangement joins TRBV24-1 to TRBJ2-1; TRBD2 aligns across 13 bases. V dropped 3 bases and J dropped 9; count of bases not matched to a gene: 10. This CDR3 spans 17 amino acids. CDR1 is KGHDR and CDR2 is SFDVKD in the germline V gene. The CDR3 bases are TGTGCCACCAGTGATACCAGACTAGCGGGAGGCCCGGGTGAGCAGTTCTTC. It encodes CATSDTRLAGGPGEQFF.

This clonotype was detected ten times or more. In DNA form, the CDR3 reads TGCAGCGTTGAAGACACTAGCGGGGGAAATACGCAGTATTTT. The encoded protein is CSVEDTSGGNTQYF. The rearrangement joins TRBV29-1 to TRBJ2-3; 11 bases map to TRBD2. This CDR3 is built from 14 residues. Losses at the gene ends were 0 bases for V and 7 bases for J; bases not matched to a gene: 3. From germline, CDR1 is SQVTM and CDR2 ANQGSEA.

The chain has TRBV2 and TRBJ1-2; D unclear. Germline V gene sequence: CDR1 SNHLY, CDR2 FYNNEI. The CDR3 contains 15 residues. The germline V and J ends were trimmed by 6 bases and 2 bases, with 16 bases remaining between them. In nucleotides, the CDR3 is TGTGCCAGCAGGGAATTTTCAGAACCCAACTATGGCTACACCTTC. It specifies CASREFSEPNYGYTF.

The gene calls are TRBV15 and TRBJ1-4; perhaps TRBD1 as D (5 bases). V was trimmed by 8 bases and J by 5 bases, leaving 12 bases between them. Germline loops: CDR1 LNHNV, CDR2 YYDKDF (reference sequence). CDR3 length: 13 residues. Here the CDR3 reads CATSKRDNEKLFF. CDR3 DNA: TGTGCCACCTCAAAAAGGGACAATGAAAAACTGTTTTTT.

The rearrangement joins TRBV6-5 to TRBJ1-5; 7 bases are a match to TRBD1. Germline values: CDR1 MNHEY, CDR2 SVGAGI. This CDR3 spans 16 amino acids. Germline trimming cut 4 bases from V and 0 bases from J; bases unmatched to any gene: 6. The CDR3 loop is CASSSYGQDSNQPQHF. The CDR3 DNA reads as TGTGCCAGCAGTTCCTATGGACAGGATAGCAATCAGCCCCAGCATTTT.

Details on this clonotype: The CDR3 does not close with the conserved phenylalanine or tryptophan, likely indicating a read error. CDR3 sequence reads: CASTSGPLNTDTQYV. In DNA form, the CDR3 reads TGTGCCAGCACTAGCGGGCCACTAAACACAGATACGCAGTATGTT. The chain has TRBV9 and TRBJ2-3, with 8 bases identical to TRBD2. J lost 2 bases, V lost 6 bases, and 8 bases had no gene match. The germline CDR1 and CDR2 sequences are SGDLS and YYNGEE. The CDR3 runs to 15 residues.

The sample holds a few counts of this clonotype. The chain joins TRBV5-1 to TRBJ2-3; 8 positions agree with TRBD2. V dropped 4 bases and J dropped 1; count of bases not matched to a gene: 8. Germline CDR1 is SGHRS and CDR2 is YFSETQ. This CDR3 is built from 16 residues. In DNA form, the CDR3 reads TGCGCCAGCAGCGTCCTTCTAGCGGGTGGCACAGATACGCAGTATTTT. It is translated as CASSVLLAGGTDTQYF.

The rearrangement uses TRBV25-1 and TRBJ1-6, with 7 bases matching TRBD1. CDR3 length equals 16 residues. The V gene end was trimmed by 5 bases and the J gene end by 4 bases; junction bases not matched to a gene: 8. Germline loops: CDR1 MGHDK, CDR2 SYGVNS. CDR3 DNA sequence: TGTGCCAGCAGTTACGGAGGGGGCGCTTATAATTCACCCCTCCACTTT. Translating gives CASSYGGGAYNSPLHF.

The chain carries TRBV5-4 and TRBJ2-7, with 8 bases that match TRBD1. Germline V gene lookup returns CDR1 SGHNT and CDR2 YYREEE (reference sequence). The CDR3 covers 14 residues. V lost 4 bases to trimming and J lost 7 bases; unmatched junction nucleotides: 10. The DNA of the CDR3 is TGTGCCAGCAGCCAAACGGACAGGGCCGAAGAGCAGTACTTC. Amino acid sequence: CASSQTDRAEEQYF.